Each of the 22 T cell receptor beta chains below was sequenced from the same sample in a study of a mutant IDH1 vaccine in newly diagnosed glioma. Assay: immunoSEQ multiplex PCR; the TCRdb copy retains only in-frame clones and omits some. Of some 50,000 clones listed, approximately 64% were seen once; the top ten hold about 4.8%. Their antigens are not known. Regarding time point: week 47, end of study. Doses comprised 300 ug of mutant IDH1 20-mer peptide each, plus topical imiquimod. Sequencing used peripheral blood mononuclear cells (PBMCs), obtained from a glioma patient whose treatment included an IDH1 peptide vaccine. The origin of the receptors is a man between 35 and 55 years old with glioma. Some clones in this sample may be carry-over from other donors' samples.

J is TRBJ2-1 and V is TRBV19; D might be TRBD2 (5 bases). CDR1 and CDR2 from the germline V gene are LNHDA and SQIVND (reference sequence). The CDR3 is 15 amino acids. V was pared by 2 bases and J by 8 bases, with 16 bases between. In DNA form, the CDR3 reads TGTGCCAGTAGTATATATCAGGTGGCGGGCGATGAGCAGTTCTTC. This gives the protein CASSIYQVAGDEQFF.

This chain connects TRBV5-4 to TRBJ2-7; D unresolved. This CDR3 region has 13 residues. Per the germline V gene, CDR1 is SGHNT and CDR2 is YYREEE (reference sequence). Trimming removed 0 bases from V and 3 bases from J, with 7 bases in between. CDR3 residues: CASSLGSFYEQYF. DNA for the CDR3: TGTGCCAGCAGCTTGGGCAGTTTCTACGAGCAGTACTTC.

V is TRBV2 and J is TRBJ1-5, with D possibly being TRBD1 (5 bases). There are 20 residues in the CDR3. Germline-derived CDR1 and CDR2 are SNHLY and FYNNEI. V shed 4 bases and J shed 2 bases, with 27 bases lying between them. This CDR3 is CASSGWAIASGNGGNQPQHF. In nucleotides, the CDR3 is TGTGCCAGCAGTGGTTGGGCAATCGCATCAGGGAATGGTGGCAATCAGCCCCAGCATTTT.

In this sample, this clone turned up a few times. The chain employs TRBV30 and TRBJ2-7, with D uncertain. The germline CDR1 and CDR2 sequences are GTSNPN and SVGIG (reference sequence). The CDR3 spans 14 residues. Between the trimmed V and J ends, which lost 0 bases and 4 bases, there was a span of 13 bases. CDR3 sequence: CAWSVLGREYEQYF. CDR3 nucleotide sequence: TGTGCCTGGAGTGTTCTGGGCCGTGAATACGAGCAGTACTTC.

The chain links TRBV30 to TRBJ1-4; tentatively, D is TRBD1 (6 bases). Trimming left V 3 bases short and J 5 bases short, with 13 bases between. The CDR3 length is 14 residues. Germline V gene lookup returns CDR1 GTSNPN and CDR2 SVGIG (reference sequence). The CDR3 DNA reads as TGTGCCTGGAGCTCCGAGGGGGTAAATGAAAAACTGTTTTTT. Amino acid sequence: CAWSSEGVNEKLFF.

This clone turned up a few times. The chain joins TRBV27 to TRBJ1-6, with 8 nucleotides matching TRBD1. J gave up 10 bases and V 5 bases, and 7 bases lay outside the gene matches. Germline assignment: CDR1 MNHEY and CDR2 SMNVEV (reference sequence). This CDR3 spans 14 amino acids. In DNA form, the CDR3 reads TGTGCCAGCAGTCCGCGACAGGGGAACTCACCCCTCCACTTT. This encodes CASSPRQGNSPLHF.

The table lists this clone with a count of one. CDR3: CATSSGRGRGYGYTF. The DNA for the CDR3 is TGTGCCACCAGCAGCGGAAGGGGGCGAGGCTATGGCTACACCTTC. This chain links TRBV15 with TRBJ1-2; 7 nucleotides match TRBD1. The CDR3 runs to 15 residues. Trimming cost V 3 bases and J 4 bases; bases outside gene matches: 8. Germline V gene lookup returns CDR1 LNHNV and CDR2 YYDKDF (reference sequence).

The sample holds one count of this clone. The CDR3 DNA reads TGTGCCAGCAGCCACCTAACGGGACAGATTATCACAGATACGCAGTATTTT. It yields the protein CASSHLTGQIITDTQYF. V usage is TRBV5-8 and J usage is TRBJ2-3; 7 bases align to TRBD1. There are 17 residues in the CDR3. Trimming at V came to 4 bases and at J to 2 bases, leaving 13 bases not matched to a gene. Germline-derived CDR1 and CDR2 are SGHTS and YDEGEE.

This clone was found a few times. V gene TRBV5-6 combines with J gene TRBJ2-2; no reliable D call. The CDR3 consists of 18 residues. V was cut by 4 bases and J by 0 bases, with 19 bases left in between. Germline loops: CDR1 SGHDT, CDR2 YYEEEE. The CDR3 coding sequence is TGTGCCAGCAGCACACACCGAAGACACTACGCGAACACCGGGGAGCTGTTTTTT. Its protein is CASSTHRRHYANTGELFF.

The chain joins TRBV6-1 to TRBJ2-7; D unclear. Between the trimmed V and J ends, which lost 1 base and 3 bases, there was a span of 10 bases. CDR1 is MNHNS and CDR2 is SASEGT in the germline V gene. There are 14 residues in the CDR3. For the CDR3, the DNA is TGTGCCAGCAGTGAAGGCCAGTGGGTCTACGAGCAGTACTTC. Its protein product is CASSEGQWVYEQYF.

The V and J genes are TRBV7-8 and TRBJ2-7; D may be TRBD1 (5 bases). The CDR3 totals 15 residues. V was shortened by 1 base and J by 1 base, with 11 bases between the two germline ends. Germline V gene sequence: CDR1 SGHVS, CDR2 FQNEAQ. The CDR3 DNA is TGTGCCAGCAGCTTAGAGGCAGGGTTTTCCTACGAGCAGTACTTC. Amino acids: CASSLEAGFSYEQYF.

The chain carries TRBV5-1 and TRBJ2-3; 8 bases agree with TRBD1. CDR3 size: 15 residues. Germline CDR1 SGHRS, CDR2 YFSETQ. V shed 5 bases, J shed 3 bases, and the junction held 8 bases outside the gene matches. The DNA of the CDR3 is TGCGCCAGCAGGGAAGCAGGGGGCGGAACAGATACGCAGTATTTT. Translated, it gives CASREAGGGTDTQYF.

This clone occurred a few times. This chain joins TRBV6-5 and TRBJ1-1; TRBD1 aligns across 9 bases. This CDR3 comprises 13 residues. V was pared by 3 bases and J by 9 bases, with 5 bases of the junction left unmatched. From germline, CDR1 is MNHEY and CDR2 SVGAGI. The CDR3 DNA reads TGTGCCAGCAGTTATGCCGGGACAGGGAAAGCTTTCTTT. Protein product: CASSYAGTGKAFF.

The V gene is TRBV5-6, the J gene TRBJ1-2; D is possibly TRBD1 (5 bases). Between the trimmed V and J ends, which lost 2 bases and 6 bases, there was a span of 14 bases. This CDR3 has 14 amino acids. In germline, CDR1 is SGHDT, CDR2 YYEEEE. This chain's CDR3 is CASSLQGELDGYTF. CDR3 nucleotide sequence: TGTGCCAGCAGCTTACAAGGGGAACTTGATGGCTACACCTTC. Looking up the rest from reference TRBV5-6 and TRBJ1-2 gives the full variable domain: DAGVTQSPTHLIKTRGQQVTLRCSPKSGHDTVSWYQQALGQGPQFIFQYYEEEERQRGNFPDRFSGHQFPNYSSELNVNALLLGDSALYLCASSLQGELDGYTFGSGTRLTVV.

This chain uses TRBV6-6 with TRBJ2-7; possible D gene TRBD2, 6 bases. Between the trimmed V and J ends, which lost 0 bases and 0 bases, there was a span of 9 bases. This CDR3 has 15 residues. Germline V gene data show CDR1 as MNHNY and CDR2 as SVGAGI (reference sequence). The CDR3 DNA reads TGTGCCAGCAGTTACTCGGACTATTCCTCCTACGAGCAGTACTTC. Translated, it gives CASSYSDYSSYEQYF.

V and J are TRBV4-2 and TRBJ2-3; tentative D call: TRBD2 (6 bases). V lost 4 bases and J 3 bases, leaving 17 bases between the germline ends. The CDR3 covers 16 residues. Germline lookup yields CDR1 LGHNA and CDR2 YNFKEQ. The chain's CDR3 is CASSPLAGAGTDTQYF. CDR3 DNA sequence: TGTGCCAGCAGCCCCCTGGCTGGGGCGGGGACAGATACGCAGTATTTT.

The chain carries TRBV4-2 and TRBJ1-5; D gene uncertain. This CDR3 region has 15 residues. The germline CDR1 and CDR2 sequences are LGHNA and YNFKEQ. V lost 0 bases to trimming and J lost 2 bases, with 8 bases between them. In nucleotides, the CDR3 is TGTGCCAGCAGCCAAGACGGGGATGGCAATCAGCCCCAGCATTTT. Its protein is CASSQDGDGNQPQHF.

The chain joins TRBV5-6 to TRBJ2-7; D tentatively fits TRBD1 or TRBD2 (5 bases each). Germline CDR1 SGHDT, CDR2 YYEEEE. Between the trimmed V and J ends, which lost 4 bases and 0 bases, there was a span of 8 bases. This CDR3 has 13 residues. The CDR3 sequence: CASSDGTSYEQYF. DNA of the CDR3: TGTGCCAGCAGCGACGGGACCTCCTACGAGCAGTACTTC.

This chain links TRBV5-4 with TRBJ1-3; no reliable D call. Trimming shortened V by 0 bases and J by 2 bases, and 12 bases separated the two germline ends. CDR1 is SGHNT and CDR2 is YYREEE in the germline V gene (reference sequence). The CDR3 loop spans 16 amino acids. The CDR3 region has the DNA TGTGCCAGCAGCTTGGCCGGCCCGAGGCCTGGAAACACCATATATTTT. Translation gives CASSLAGPRPGNTIYF.

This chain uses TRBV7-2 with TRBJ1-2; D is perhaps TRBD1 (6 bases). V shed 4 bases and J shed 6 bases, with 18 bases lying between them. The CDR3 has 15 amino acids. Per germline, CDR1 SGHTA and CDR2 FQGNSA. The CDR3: CASSSRGLDPHGYTF. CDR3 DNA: TGTGCCAGCAGCTCCCGGGGGCTGGACCCCCATGGCTACACCTTC.

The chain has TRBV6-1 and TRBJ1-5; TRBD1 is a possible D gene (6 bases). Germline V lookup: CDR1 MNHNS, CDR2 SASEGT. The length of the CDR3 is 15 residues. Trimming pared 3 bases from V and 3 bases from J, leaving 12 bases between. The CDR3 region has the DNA TGTGCCAGCAGTGATCCAACAGGGAACAATCAGCCCCAGCATTTT. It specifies CASSDPTGNNQPQHF.

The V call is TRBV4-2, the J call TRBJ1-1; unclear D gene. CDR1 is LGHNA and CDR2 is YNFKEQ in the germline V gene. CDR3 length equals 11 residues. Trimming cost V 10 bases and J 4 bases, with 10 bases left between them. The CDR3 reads CATSPGTEAFF. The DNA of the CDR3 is TGTGCCACCAGTCCGGGCACTGAAGCTTTCTTT.